The clone carrying this TCR beta chain was seen a single time. TCRdb's table, derived via immunoSEQ multiplex PCR, lists solely in-frame clones and lacks some. The sample includes tens of thousands of clones, 82% seen only once; the top ten take about 3.5%. This specimen belongs to a study of OX40 agonist ivuxolimab in advanced cancers. The CDR3 totals 15 residues. The V end was cut by 1 base, the J end by 5 bases, with 15 bases between. Germline V gives CDR1 SGHDT, CDR2 YYEEEE. Autoimmune disease history or systemic immunosuppression disqualified patients. Specimen: CD4+ or CD8+ T cells sorted from blood, collected in a trial of the OX40 agonist ivuxolimab. This chain connects TRBV5-6 to TRBJ1-2; D perhaps matches TRBD1 (5 bases). The receptor was derived from an adult with an advanced solid tumor such as melanoma, head and neck, liver or kidney cancer. CDR3: CASSLKPTTVYGYTF. DNA of the CDR3: TGTGCCAGCAGCTTGAAACCGACGACAGTATATGGCTACACCTTC.